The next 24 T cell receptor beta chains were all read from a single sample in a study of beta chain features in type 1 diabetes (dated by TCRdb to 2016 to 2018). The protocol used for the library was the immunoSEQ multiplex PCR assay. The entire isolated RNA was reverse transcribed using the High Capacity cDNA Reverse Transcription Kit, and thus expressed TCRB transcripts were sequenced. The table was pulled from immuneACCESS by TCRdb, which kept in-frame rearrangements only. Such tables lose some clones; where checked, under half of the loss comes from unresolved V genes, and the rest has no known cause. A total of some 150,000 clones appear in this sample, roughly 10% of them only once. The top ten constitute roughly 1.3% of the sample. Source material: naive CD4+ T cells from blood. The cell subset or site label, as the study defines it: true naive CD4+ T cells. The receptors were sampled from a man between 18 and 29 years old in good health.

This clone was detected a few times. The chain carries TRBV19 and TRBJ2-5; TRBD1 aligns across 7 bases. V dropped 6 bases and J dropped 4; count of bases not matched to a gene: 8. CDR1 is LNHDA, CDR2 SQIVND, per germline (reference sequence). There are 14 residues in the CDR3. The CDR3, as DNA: TGTGCCAGTAGCGCTAACAGGGGTCCAGAGACCCAGTACTTC. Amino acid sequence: CASSANRGPETQYF.

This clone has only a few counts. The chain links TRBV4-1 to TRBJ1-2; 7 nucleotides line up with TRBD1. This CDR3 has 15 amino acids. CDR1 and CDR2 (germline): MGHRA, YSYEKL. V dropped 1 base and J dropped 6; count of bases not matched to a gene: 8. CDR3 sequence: CASSQGPTGIHGYTF. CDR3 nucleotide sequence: TGCGCCAGCAGCCAAGGCCCGACAGGGATCCATGGCTACACCTTC.

DNA of the CDR3: TGCGCCAGCAGCTCGGACACAATCTACGAGCAGTACTTC. It yields the protein CASSSDTIYEQYF. The gene calls are TRBV4-1 and TRBJ2-7; maybe TRBD1 (5 bases). Per the germline V gene, CDR1 is MGHRA and CDR2 is YSYEKL. This CDR3 is 13 amino acids long. The V end lost 5 bases, the J end lost 3 bases, and 11 bases lay between the germline ends.

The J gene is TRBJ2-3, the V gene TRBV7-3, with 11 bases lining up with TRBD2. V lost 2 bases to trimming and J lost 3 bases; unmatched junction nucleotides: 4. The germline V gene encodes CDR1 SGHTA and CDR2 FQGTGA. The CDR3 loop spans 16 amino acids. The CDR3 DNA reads TGTGCCAGCAGCTTATATTCTAGCGGGGGGACAGATACGCAGTATTTT. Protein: CASSLYSSGGTDTQYF.

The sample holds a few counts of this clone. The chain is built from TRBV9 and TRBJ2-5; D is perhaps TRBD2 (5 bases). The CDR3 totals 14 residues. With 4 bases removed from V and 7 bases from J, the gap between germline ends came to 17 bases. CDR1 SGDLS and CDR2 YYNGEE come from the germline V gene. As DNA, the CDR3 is TGTGCCAGCAGCCCCGATGGAGGTTATAGGACCCAGTACTTC. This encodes CASSPDGGYRTQYF.

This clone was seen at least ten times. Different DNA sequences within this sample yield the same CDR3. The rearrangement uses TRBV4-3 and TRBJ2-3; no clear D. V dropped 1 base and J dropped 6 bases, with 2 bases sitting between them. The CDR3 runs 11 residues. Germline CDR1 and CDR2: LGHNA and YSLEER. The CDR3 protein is CASSQADTQYF. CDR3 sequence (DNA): TGCGCCAGCAGCCAAGCGGATACGCAGTATTTT.

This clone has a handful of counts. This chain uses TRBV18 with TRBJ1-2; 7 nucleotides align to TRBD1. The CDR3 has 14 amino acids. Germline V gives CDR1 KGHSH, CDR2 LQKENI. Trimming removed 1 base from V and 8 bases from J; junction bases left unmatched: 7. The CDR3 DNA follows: TGTGCCAGCTCACCACGCACAGGGGAAAGGGGCTACACCTTC. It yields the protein CASSPRTGERGYTF. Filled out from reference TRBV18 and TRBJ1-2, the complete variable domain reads NAGVMQNPRHLVRRRGQEARLRCSPMKGHSHVYWYRQLPEEGLKFMVYLQKENIIDESGMPKERFSAEFPKEGPSILRIQQVVRGDSAAYFCASSPRTGERGYTFGSGTRLTVV.

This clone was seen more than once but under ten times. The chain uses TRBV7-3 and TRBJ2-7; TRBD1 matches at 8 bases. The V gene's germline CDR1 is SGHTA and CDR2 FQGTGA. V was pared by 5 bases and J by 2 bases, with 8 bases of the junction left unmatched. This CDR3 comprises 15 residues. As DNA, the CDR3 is TGTGCCAGCAGCCTGGTTGGACAGGGAACCTACGAGCAGTACTTC. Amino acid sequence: CASSLVGQGTYEQYF.

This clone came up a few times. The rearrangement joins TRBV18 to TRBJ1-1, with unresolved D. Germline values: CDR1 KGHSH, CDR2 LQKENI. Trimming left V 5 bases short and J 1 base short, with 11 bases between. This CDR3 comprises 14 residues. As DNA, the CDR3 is TGTGCCAGCTCAAGCTCTGGGAGGAACACTGAAGCTTTCTTT. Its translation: CASSSSGRNTEAFF. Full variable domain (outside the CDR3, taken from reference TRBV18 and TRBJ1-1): NAGVMQNPRHLVRRRGQEARLRCSPMKGHSHVYWYRQLPEEGLKFMVYLQKENIIDESGMPKERFSAEFPKEGPSILRIQQVVRGDSAAYFCASSSSGRNTEAFFGQGTRLTVV.

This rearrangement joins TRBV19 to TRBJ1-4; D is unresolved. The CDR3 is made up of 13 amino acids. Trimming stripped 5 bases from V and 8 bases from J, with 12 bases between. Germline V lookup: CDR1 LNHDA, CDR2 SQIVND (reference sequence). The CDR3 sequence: CASSPAGVEKLFF. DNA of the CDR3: TGTGCCAGTAGTCCCGCCGGGGTCGAAAAACTGTTTTTT.

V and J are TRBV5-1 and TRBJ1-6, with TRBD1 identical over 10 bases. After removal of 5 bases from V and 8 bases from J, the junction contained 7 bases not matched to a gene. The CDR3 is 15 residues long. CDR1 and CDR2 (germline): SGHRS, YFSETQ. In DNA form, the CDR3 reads TGCGCCAGCAGATACCCCGGGACAGGGGATTCACCCCTCCACTTT. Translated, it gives CASRYPGTGDSPLHF.

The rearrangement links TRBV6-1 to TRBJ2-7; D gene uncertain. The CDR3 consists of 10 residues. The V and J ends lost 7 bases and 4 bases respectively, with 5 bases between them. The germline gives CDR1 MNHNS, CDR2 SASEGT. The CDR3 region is CASKEYEQYF. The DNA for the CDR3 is TGTGCCAGCAAAGAGTACGAGCAGTACTTC.

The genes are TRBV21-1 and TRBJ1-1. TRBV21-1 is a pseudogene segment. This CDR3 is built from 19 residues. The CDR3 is CASNGGSPPPQRGNTEAFF. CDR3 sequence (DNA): TGTGCCAGCAACGGAGGGTCACCTCCTCCTCAGAGGGGGAACACTGAAGCTTTCTTT.

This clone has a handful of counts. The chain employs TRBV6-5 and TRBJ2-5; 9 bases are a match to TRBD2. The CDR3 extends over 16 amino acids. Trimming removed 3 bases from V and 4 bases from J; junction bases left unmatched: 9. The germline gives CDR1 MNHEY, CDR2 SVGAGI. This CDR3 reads CASSYQGGGALETQYF. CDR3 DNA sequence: TGTGCCAGCAGTTATCAGGGCGGGGGGGCATTAGAGACCCAGTACTTC.

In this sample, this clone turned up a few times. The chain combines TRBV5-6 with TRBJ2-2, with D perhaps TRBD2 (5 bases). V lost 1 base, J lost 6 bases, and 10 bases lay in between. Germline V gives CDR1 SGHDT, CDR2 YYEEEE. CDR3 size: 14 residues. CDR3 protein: CASSLKDSAGELFF. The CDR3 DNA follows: TGTGCCAGCAGCTTGAAGGATAGCGCCGGGGAGCTGTTTTTT.

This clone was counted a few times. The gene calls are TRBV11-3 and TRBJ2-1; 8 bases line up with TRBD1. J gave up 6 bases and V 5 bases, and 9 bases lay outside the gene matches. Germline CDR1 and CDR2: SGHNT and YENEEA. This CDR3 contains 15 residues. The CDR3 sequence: CASSESGTGSNEQFF. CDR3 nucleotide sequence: TGTGCCAGCAGCGAGTCCGGGACAGGAAGCAATGAGCAGTTCTTC.

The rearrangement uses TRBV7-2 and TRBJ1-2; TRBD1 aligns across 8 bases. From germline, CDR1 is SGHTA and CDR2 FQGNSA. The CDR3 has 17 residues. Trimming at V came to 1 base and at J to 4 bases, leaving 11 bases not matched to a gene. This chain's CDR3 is CASSLGGTGQIGYGYTF. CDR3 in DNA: TGTGCCAGCAGCTTAGGTGGGACAGGTCAAATTGGCTATGGCTACACCTTC.

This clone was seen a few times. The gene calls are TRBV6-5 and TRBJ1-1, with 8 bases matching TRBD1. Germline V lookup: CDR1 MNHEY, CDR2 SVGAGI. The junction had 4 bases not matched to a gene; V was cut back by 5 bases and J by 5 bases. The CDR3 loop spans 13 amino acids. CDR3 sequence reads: CASSATGETEAFF. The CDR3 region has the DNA TGTGCCAGCAGTGCGACAGGGGAGACTGAAGCTTTCTTT.

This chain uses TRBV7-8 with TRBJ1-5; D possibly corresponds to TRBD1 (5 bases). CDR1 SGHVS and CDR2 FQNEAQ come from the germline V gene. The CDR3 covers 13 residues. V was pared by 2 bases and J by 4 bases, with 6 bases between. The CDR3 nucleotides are TGTGCCAGCAGCTTACAGGGTAATCAGCCCCAGCATTTT. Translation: CASSLQGNQPQHF.

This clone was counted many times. The CDR3 loop reads CAWSPADNLLQYF. The DNA for the CDR3 is TGTGCCTGGAGTCCGGCGGACAATCTTTTGCAGTACTTC. The gene calls are TRBV30 and TRBJ2-4; D is possibly TRBD1 (5 bases). Germline V lookup: CDR1 GTSNPN, CDR2 SVGIG (reference sequence). The CDR3 is made up of 13 amino acids. The germline V and J ends were trimmed by 2 bases and 13 bases, with 18 bases remaining between them.

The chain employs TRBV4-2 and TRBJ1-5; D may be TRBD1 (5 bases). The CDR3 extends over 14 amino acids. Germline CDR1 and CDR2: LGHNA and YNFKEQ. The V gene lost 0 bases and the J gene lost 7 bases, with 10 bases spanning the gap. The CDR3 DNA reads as TGTGCCAGCAGCCAAGACAGGGTTGTGCAGCCCCAGCATTTT. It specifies CASSQDRVVQPQHF.

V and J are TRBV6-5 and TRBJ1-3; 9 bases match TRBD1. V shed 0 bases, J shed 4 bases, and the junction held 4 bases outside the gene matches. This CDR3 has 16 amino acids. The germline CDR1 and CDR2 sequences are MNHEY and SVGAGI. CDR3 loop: CASSYSDRGTGNTIYF. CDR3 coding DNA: TGTGCCAGCAGTTACTCGGACAGGGGCACCGGAAACACCATATATTTT.

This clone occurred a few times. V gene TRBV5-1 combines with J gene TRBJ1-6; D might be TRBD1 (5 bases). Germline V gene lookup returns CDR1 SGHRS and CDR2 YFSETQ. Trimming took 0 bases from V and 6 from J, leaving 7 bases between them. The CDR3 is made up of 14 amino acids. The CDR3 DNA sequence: TGCGCCAGCAGCTTGGCAGGGATTAATTCACCCCTCCACTTT. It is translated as CASSLAGINSPLHF.

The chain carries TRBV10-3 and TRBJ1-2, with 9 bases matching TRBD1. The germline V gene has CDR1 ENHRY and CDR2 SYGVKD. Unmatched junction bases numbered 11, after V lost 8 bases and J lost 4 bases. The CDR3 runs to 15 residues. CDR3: CAIGNLGTGSYGYTF. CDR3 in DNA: TGTGCCATCGGAAACCTTGGGACAGGGTCCTATGGCTACACCTTC.